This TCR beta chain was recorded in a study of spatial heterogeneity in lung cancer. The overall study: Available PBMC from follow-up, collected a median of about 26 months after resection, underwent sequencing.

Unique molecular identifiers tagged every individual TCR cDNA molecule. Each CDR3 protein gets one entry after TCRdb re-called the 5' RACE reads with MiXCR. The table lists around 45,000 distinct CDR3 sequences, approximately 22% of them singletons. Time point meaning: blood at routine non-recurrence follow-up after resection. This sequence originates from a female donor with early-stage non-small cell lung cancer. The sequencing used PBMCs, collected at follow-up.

The CDR3 DNA follows: TGTGCCAGTTCGCTTTTTGTGGAAGCTTTCTTT. Residues: CASSLFVEAFF. The chain recombines TRBV12-3 or TRBV12-4 with TRBJ1-1; D remains unclear. V dropped 9 bases and J dropped 8 bases, with 13 bases sitting between them. The CDR3 runs 11 residues.